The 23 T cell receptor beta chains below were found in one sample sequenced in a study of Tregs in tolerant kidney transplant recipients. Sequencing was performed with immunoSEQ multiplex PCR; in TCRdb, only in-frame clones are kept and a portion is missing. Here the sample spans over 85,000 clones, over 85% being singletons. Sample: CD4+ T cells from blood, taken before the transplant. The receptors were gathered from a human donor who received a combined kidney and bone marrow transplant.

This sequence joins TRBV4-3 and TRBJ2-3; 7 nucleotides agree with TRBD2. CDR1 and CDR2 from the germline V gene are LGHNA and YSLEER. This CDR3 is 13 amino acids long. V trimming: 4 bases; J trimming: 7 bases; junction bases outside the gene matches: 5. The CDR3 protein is CASSLEAGHTQYF. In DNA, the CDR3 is TGCGCCAGCAGCCTCGAAGCGGGGCATACGCAGTATTTT.

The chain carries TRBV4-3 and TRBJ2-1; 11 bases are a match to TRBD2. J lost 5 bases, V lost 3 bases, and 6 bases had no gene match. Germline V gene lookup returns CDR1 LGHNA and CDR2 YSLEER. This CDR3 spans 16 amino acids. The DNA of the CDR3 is TGCGCCAGCAGCCAGGGCACTAGCGGGAGAAACAATGAGCAGTTCTTC. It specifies CASSQGTSGRNNEQFF.

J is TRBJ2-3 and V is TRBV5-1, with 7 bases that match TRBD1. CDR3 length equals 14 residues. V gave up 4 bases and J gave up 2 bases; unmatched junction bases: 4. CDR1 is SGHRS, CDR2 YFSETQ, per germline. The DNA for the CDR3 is TGCGCCAGCAGCAGACAGGGACACACAGATACGCAGTATTTT. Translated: CASSRQGHTDTQYF.

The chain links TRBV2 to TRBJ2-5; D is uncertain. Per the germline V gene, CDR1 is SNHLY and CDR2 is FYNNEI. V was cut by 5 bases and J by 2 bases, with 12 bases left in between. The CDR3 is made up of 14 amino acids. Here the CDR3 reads CASSSRIAQETQYF. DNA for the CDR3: TGTGCCAGCAGTTCCCGGATAGCACAAGAGACCCAGTACTTC.

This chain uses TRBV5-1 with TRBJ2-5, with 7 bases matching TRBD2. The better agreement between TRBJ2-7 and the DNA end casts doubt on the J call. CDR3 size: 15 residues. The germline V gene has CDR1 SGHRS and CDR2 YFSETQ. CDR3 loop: CASSFSASGTYEQYF. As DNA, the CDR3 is TGCGCCAGCAGCTTTTCGGCTAGCGGTACCTACGAGCAGTACTTC.

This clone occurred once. CDR3 sequence reads: CAWSVDGTAYGYTF. CDR3 nucleotide sequence: TGTGCCTGGAGTGTAGACGGGACAGCTTATGGCTACACCTTC. The V and J genes are TRBV30 and TRBJ1-2; TRBD1 matches 7 bases. The germline gives CDR1 GTSNPN, CDR2 SVGIG (reference sequence). This CDR3 has 14 residues. V lost 0 bases, J lost 5 bases, and 6 bases stayed unmatched. Combining the CDR3 with reference TRBV30 and TRBJ1-2 gives the whole variable domain SQTIHQWPATLVQPVGSPLSLECTVEGTSNPNLYWYRQAAGRGLQLLFYSVGIGQISSEVPQNLSASRPQDRQFILSSKKLLLSDSGFYLCAWSVDGTAYGYTFGSGTRLTVV.

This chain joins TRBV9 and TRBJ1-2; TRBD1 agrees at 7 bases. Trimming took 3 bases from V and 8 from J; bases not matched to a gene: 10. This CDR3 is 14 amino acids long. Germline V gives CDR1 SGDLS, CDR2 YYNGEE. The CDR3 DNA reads TGTGCCAGCAGCGCGAGACAGGGAGTAAGGGGCTACACCTTC. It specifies CASSARQGVRGYTF.

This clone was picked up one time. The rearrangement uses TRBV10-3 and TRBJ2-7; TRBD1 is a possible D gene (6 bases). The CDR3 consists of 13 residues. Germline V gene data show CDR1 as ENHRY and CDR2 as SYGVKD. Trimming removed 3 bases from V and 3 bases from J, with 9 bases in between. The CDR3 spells CAISEGRGYEQYF. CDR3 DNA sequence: TGTGCCATCAGTGAAGGCAGGGGCTACGAGCAGTACTTC.

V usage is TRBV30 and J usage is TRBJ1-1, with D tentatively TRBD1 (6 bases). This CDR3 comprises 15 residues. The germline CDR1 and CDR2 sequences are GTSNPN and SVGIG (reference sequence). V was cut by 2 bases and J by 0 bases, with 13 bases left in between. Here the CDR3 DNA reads TGTGCCTGGAGTTCCAGGACAGCCATGAACACTGAAGCTTTCTTT. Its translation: CAWSSRTAMNTEAFF.

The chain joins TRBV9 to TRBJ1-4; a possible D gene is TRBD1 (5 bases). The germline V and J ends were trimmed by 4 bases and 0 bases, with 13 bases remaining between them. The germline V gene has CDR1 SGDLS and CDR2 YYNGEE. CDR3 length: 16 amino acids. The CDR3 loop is CASSPFMTATNEKLFF. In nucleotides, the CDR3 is TGTGCCAGCAGCCCCTTCATGACAGCAACTAATGAAAAACTGTTTTTT.

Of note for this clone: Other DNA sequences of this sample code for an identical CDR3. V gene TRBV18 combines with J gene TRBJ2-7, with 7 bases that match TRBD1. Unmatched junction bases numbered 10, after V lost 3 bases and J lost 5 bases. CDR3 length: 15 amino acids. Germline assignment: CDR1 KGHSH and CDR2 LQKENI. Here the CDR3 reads CASSPVPNRGHEQYF. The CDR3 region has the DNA TGTGCCAGCTCACCGGTCCCCAACAGGGGCCACGAGCAGTACTTC.

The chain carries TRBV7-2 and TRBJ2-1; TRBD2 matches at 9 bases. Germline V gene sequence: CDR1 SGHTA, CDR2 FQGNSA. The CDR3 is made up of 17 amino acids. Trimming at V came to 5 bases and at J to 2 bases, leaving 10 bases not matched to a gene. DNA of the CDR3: TGTGCCAGCAGCATACTACCGGGACTAGCCCCCTACAATGAGCAGTTCTTC. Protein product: CASSILPGLAPYNEQFF.

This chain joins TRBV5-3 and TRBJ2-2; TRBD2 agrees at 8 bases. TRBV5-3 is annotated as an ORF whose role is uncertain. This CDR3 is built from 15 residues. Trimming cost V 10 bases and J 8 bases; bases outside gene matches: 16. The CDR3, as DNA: TGTGCCCCCCGCCCCCCGGGGGGGAAGGTGGGGGAGCTGTTTTTT. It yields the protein CAPRPPGGKVGELFF.

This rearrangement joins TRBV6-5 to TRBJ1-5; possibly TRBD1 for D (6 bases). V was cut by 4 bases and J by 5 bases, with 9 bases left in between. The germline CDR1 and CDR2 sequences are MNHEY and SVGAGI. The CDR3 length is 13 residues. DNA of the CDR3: TGTGCCAGCAGTTCTCAGGGGCATCAGCCCCAGCATTTT. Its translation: CASSSQGHQPQHF.

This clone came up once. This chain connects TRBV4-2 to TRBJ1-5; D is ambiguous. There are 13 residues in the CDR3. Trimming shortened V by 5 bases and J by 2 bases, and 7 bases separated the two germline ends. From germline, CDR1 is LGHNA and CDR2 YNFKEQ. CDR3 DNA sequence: TGTGCCAGCAGCAGTCAGGGCAATCAGCCCCAGCATTTT. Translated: CASSSQGNQPQHF.

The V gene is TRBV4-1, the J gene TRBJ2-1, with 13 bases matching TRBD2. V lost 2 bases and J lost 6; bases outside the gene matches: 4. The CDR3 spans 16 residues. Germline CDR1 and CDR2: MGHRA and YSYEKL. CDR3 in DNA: TGCGCCAGCAGCCAATGGGGACTAGCGGGGTTCAATGAGCAGTTCTTC. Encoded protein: CASSQWGLAGFNEQFF.

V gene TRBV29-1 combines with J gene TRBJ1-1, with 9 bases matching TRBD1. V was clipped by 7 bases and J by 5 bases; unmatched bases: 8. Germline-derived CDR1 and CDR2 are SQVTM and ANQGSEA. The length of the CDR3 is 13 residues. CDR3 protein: CSAITGGRTEAFF. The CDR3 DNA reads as TGCAGCGCAATAACAGGGGGCAGGACTGAAGCTTTCTTT. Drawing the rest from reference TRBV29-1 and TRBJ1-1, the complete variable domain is SAVISQKPSRDICQRGTSLTIQCQVDSQVTMMFWYRQQPGQSLTLIATANQGSEATYESGFVIDKFPISRPNLTFSTLTVSNMSPEDSSIYLCSAITGGRTEAFFGQGTRLTVV.

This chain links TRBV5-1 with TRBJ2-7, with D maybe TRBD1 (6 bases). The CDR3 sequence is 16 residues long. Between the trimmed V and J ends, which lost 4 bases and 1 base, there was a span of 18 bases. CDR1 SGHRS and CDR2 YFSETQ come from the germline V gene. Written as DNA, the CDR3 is TGCGCCAGCAGCACAAGCCCCTTTGGACAGTCCTACGAGCAGTACTTC. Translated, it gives CASSTSPFGQSYEQYF.

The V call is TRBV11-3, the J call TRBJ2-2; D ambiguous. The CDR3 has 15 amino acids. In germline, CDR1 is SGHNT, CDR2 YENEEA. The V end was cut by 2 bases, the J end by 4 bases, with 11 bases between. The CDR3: CASSLLAGSTGELFF. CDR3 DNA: TGTGCCAGCAGCTTATTGGCAGGATCCACCGGGGAGCTGTTTTTT. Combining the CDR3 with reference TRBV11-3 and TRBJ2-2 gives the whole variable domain EAGVVQSPRYKIIEKKQPVAFWCNPISGHNTLYWYLQNLGQGPELLIRYENEEAVDDSQLPKDRFSAERLKGVDSTLKIQPAELGDSAVYLCASSLLAGSTGELFFGEGSRLTVL.

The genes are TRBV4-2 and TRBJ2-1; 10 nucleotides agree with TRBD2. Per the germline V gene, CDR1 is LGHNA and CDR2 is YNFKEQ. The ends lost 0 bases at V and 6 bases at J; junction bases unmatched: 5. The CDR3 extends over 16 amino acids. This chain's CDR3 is CASSQDRERGGNEQFF. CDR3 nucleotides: TGTGCCAGCAGCCAAGATCGCGAGCGGGGGGGCAATGAGCAGTTCTTC.

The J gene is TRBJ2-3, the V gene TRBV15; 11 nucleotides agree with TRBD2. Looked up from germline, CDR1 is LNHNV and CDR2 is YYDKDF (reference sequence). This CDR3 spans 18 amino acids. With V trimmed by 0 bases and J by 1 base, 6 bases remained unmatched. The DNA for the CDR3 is TGTGCCACCAGCAGAGAACCCCCGGGACTAGCGGGCACAGATACGCAGTATTTT. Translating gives CATSREPPGLAGTDTQYF.

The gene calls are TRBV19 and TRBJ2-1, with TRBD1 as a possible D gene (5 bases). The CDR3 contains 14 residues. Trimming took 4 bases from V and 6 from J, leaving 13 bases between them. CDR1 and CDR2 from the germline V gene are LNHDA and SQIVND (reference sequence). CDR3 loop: CASSKGYALNEQFF. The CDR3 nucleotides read TGTGCCAGTAGTAAGGGGTATGCACTCAATGAGCAGTTCTTC.

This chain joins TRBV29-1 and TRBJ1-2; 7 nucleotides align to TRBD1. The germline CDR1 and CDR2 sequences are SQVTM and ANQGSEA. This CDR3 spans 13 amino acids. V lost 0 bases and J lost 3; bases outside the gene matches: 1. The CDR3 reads CSVEDTGDYGYTF. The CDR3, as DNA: TGCAGCGTTGAAGATACAGGGGACTATGGCTACACCTTC.